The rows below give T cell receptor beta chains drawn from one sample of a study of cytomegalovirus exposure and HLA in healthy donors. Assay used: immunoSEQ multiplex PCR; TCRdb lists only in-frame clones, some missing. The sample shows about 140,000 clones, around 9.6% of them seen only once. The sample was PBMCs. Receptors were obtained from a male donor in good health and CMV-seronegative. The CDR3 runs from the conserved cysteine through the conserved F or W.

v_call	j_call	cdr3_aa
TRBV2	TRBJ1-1	CASSVPVQGIRNTEAFF
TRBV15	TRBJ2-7	CATSRERGLSSYEQYF
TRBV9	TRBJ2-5	CASSVVGSGGPQETQYF
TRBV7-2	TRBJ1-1	CASSLLGVDLNTEAFF
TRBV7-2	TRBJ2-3	CASSLVGTQYF
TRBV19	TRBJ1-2	CASSTNLGTGTRGYTF
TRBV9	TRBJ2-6	CASGRRGSDVLSGANVLTF
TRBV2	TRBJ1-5	CASIPGQGSYQPQHF
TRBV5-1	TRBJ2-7	CASSVQGDDLPYEQYF
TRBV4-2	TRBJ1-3	CASSREIRQGRGNTIYF
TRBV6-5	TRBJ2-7	CASQYRDRVNEQYF
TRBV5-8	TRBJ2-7	CASSWGQGYEQYF
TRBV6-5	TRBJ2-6	CASRRGQTGANVLTF
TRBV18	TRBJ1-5	CASSPGTDNQPQHF
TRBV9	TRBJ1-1	CASSVVPGTEAFF
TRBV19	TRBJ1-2	CASSIRWTGYGYTF
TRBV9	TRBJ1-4	CASSVGLQGGANEKLFF
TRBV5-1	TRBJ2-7	CASSLKGAGVHEQYF
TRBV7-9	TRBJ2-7	CASSPLEGSSYEQYF
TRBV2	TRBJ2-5	CASSGTSGRGETQYF
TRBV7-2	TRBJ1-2	CASSFGPGQGVDYGYTF
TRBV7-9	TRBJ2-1	CASSLVSVNEQFF
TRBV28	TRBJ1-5	CASSLDPTGQPQHF
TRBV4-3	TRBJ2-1	CASSQDLRETGRHNEQFF
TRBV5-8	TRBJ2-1	CASSLAGQVPYNEQFF
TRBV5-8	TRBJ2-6	CASSRALRGVGANVLTF
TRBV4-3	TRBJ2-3	CASSQEETDRDTQYF
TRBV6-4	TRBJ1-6	CASSVDRVGGSPLHF
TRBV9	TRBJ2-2	CASSYHRDPRAGELFF
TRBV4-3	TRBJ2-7	CASSQDRVSVSYEQYF
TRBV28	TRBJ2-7	CASRLGGYEQYF
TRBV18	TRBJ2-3	CASSPAGTADTQYF
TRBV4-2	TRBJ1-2	CASSQDVGQGGGYTF
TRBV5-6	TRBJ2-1	CASSLREYEQFF
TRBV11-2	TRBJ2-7	CASSFTGTYEQYF
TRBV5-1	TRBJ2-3	CASSPAPSLEAQYF
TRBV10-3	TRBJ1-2	CAISGQSTGSVYGYTF
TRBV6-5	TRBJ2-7	CASSYITRGNYEQYF
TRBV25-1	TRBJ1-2	CASSEGQGEEGYTF
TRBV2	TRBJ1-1	CASRNQQGAITEAFF
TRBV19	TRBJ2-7	CASSIEESSYEQYF
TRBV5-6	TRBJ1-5	CASSLWTGGPYSNQPQHF
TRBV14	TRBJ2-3	CASSQESMAGRGTDTQYF
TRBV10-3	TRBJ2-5	CATADSPAAAARGQYF
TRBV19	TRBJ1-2	CASSPTQTGNYGYTF